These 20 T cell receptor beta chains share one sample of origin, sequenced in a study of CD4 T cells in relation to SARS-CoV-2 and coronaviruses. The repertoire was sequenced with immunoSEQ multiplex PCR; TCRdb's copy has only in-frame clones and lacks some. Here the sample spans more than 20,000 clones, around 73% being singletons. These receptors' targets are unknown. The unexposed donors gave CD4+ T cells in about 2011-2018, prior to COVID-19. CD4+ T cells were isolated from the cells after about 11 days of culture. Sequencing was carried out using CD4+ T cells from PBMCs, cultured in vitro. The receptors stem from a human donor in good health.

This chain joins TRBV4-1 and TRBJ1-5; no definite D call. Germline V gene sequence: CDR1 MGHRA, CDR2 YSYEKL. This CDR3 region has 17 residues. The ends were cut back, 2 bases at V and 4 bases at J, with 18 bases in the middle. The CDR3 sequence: CASSQNPARRKNQPQHF. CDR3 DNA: TGCGCCAGCAGCCAAAATCCCGCACGTCGAAAAAATCAGCCCCAGCATTTT.

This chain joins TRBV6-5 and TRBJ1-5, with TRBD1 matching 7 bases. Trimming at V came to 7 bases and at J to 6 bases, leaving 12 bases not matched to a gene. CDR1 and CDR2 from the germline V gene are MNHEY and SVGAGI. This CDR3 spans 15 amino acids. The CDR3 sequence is CASTEGEGATQPQHF. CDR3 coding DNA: TGTGCCAGCACCGAGGGGGAGGGGGCAACTCAGCCCCAGCATTTT.

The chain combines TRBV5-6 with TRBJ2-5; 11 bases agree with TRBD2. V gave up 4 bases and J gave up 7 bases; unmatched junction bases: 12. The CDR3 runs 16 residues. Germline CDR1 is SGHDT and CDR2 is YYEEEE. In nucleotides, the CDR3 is TGTGCCAGCAGCCATGGGACTAGCGGAGCCTGGGGGACCCAGTACTTC. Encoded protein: CASSHGTSGAWGTQYF.

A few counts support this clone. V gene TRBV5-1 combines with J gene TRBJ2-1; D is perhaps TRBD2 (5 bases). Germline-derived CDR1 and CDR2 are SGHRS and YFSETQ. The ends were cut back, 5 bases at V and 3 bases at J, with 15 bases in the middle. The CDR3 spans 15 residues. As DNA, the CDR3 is TGCGCCAGCAGAGAGGGTAGCAGCAACTACAATGAGCAGTTCTTC. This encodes CASREGSSNYNEQFF.

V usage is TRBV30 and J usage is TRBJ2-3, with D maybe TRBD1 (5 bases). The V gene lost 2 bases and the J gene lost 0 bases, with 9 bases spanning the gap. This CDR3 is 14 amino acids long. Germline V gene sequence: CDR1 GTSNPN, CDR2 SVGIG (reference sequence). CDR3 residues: CAWSRGRSTDTQYF. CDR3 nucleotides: TGTGCCTGGAGTAGGGGCAGGAGCACAGATACGCAGTATTTT.

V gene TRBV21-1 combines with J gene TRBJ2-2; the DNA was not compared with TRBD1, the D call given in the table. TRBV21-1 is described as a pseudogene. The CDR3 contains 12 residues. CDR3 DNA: TGTGCCTCCGACAGGGGTACCGGGGAGCTGTTTTTT. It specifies CASDRGTGELFF.

CDR3 loop: CSATSVGEETQYF. The CDR3, as DNA: TGCAGCGCGACCTCCGTAGGGGAGGAGACCCAGTACTTC. The gene calls are TRBV29-1 and TRBJ2-5; either TRBD1 or TRBD2 may supply D (5 bases each). V dropped 7 bases and J dropped 5 bases, with 17 bases sitting between them. The germline gives CDR1 SQVTM, CDR2 ANQGSEA. CDR3 size: 13 residues.

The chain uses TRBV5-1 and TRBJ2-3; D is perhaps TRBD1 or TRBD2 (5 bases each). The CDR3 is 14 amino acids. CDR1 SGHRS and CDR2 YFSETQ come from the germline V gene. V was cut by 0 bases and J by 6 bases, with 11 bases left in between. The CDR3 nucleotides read TGCGCCAGCAGCTTGGCCCTCGGGGACGATACGCAGTATTTT. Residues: CASSLALGDDTQYF. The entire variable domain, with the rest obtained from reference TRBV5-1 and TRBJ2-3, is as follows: KAGVTQTPRYLIKTRGQQVTLSCSPISGHRSVSWYQQTPGQGLQFLFEYFSETQRNKGNFPGRFSGRQFSNSRSEMNVSTLELGDSALYLCASSLALGDDTQYFGPGTRLTVL.

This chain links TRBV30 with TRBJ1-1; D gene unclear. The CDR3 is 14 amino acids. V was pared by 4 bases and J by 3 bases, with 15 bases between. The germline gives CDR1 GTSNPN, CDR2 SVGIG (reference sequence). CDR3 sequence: CAWTNGVGDTEAFF. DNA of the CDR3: TGTGCCTGGACCAACGGGGTTGGAGACACTGAAGCTTTCTTT. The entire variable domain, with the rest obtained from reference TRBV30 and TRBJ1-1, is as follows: SQTIHQWPATLVQPVGSPLSLECTVEGTSNPNLYWYRQAAGRGLQLLFYSVGIGQISSEVPQNLSASRPQDRQFILSSKKLLLSDSGFYLCAWTNGVGDTEAFFGQGTRLTVV.

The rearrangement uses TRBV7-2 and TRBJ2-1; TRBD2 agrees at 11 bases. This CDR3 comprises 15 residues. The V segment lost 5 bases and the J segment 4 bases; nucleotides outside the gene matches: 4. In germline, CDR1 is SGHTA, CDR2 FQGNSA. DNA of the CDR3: TGTGCCAGCAGCCGCGGACTAGCGGGTTACAATGAGCAGTTCTTC. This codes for CASSRGLAGYNEQFF.

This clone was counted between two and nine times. CDR3 sequence (DNA): TGTGCCAGCAGTGAAGTTAGAGTTAGCGGGAGTGGTGAGCAGTACTTC. Amino acids: CASSEVRVSGSGEQYF. The rearrangement uses TRBV2 and TRBJ2-7; 9 bases agree with TRBD2. The length of the CDR3 is 16 residues. V gave up 1 base and J gave up 7 bases; unmatched junction bases: 11. Germline V gives CDR1 SNHLY, CDR2 FYNNEI.

The CDR3 loop is CASSLTEYGNTIYF. The DNA of the CDR3 is TGTGCCAGCAGCCTCACAGAATATGGAAACACCATATATTTT. The chain recombines TRBV3-1 (or the pseudogene TRBV3-2) with TRBJ1-3; no clear D gene. Trimming cost V 4 bases and J 3 bases, with 10 bases left between them. Per germline, CDR1 LGHDT and CDR2 YNNKEL (reference sequence). The CDR3 totals 14 residues.

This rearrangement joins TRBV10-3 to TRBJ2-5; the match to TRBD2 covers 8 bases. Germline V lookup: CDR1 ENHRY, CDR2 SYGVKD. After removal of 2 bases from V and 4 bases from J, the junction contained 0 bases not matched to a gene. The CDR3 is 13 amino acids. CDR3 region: CAISELAGETQYF. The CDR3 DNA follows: TGTGCCATCAGTGAGCTAGCGGGAGAGACCCAGTACTTC.

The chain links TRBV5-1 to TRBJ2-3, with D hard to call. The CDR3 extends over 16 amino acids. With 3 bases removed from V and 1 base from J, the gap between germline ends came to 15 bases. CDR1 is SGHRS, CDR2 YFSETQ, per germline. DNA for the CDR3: TGCGCCAGCAGCTACCGGACCTCGACTGGCACAGATACGCAGTATTTT. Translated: CASSYRTSTGTDTQYF.

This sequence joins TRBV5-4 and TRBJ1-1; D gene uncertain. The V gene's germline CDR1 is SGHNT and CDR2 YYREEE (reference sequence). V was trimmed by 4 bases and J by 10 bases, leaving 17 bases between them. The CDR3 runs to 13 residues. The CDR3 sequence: CASSPLPRDPAFF. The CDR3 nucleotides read TGTGCCAGCAGCCCACTCCCGCGGGATCCAGCTTTCTTT.

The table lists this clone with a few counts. The CDR3 sequence: CASSLLQDRTRKGEKLFF. CDR3 nucleotides: TGTGCCAGCAGCTTACTTCAGGACAGGACGAGAAAAGGGGAAAAACTGTTTTTT. This chain connects TRBV13 to TRBJ1-4; TRBD1 agrees at 7 bases. Per germline, CDR1 PRHDT and CDR2 FYEKMQ (reference sequence). J lost 8 bases, V lost 2 bases, and 17 bases had no gene match. This CDR3 spans 18 amino acids.

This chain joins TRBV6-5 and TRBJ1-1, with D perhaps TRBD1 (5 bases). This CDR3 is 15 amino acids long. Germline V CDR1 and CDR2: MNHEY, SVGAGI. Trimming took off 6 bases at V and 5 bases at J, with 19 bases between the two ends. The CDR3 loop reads CASSPLGTSETEAFF. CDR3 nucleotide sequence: TGTGCCAGCAGCCCCCTAGGGACCTCAGAAACTGAAGCTTTCTTT.

For the CDR3, the DNA is TGTGCCAGCAGCTTAGAATCGGGGGGGCCGGATGAGCAGTTCTTC. Protein product: CASSLESGGPDEQFF. This chain connects TRBV7-6 to TRBJ2-1, with 8 bases aligning to TRBD2. The CDR3 is 15 amino acids. Germline V gene lookup returns CDR1 SGHVS and CDR2 FNYEAQ. Trimming removed 1 base from V and 8 bases from J; junction bases left unmatched: 7.

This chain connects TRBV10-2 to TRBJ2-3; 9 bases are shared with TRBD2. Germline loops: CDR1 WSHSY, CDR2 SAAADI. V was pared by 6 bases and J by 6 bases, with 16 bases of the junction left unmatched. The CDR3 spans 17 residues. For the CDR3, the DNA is TGCGCCAGCAGGTCCGCTTGGCGGGAGGGTCGTTCGGATACGCAGTATTTT. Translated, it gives CASRSAWREGRSDTQYF.

This CDR3 reads CASSQGTGVNYGYTF. CDR3 nucleotides: TGTGCCAGCAGCCAAGGTACTGGGGTTAACTATGGCTACACCTTC. This chain links TRBV3-1 (or the pseudogene TRBV3-2) with TRBJ1-2; D ambiguous. This CDR3 is built from 15 residues. Germline V gene sequence: CDR1 LGHDT, CDR2 YNNKEL (reference sequence). Trimming cost V 1 base and J 1 base, with 10 bases left between them.